The 28 T cell receptor beta chains below were found in one sample sequenced in a study of technical replicates of blood from several donors. Generated by immunoSEQ multiplex PCR, the TCRdb table keeps only in-frame clones and is missing some. The sample records roughly 69,000 clones, roughly 97% being singletons. Sequencing input: T cells isolated from PBMCs. These receptors all come from a human donor in good health.

The chain recombines TRBV29-1 with TRBJ1-2; possible D gene TRBD1, 6 bases. In germline, CDR1 is SQVTM, CDR2 ANQGSEA. V was trimmed by 4 bases and J by 4 bases, leaving 10 bases between them. The CDR3 runs 12 residues. The DNA for the CDR3 is TGCAGCGTTGGAGGGGGGGTCTATGGCTACACCTTC. Its translation is CSVGGGVYGYTF. Full variable domain (missing parts from reference TRBV29-1 and TRBJ1-2): SAVISQKPSRDICQRGTSLTIQCQVDSQVTMMFWYRQQPGQSLTLIATANQGSEATYESGFVIDKFPISRPNLTFSTLTVSNMSPEDSSIYLCSVGGGVYGYTFGSGTRLTVV.

The sample holds one count of this clone. The chain uses TRBV14 and TRBJ2-2; 9 bases fit TRBD2. Germline V gene data show CDR1 as SGHDN and CDR2 as FVKESK. The ends lost 4 bases at V and 8 bases at J; junction bases unmatched: 5. The CDR3 totals 14 residues. The CDR3 region has the DNA TGTGCCAGCAGCCCGGGACTAGCAGCTGGGGAGCTGTTTTTT. Residues: CASSPGLAAGELFF.

This sequence joins TRBV7-2 and TRBJ2-7, with 8 bases matching TRBD2. The CDR3 spans 15 residues. In germline, CDR1 is SGHTA, CDR2 FQGNSA. Trimming took 1 base from V and 6 from J; bases not matched to a gene: 8. The CDR3 sequence is CASSLVGTRIPEQYF. DNA of the CDR3: TGTGCCAGCAGCTTAGTAGGGACTAGAATCCCCGAGCAGTACTTC.

This rearrangement joins TRBV5-1 to TRBJ2-3; D perhaps matches TRBD1 (6 bases). The length of the CDR3 is 16 residues. V lost 0 bases and J 2 bases, leaving 13 bases between the germline ends. Germline-derived CDR1 and CDR2 are SGHRS and YFSETQ. This CDR3 is CASSLAVQGPTDTQYF. CDR3 DNA: TGCGCCAGCAGCTTGGCCGTACAGGGTCCCACAGATACGCAGTATTTT. The full variable domain, its missing parts supplied by reference TRBV5-1 and TRBJ2-3, is KAGVTQTPRYLIKTRGQQVTLSCSPISGHRSVSWYQQTPGQGLQFLFEYFSETQRNKGNFPGRFSGRQFSNSRSEMNVSTLELGDSALYLCASSLAVQGPTDTQYFGPGTRLTVL.

This chain connects TRBV19 to TRBJ2-1; tentatively, D is TRBD2 (6 bases). In germline, CDR1 is LNHDA, CDR2 SQIVND (reference sequence). This CDR3 has 15 amino acids. V shed 2 bases and J shed 7 bases, with 15 bases lying between them. Here the CDR3 reads CASSILPGEYNEQFF. CDR3 nucleotide sequence: TGTGCCAGTAGTATACTCCCGGGAGAGTATAATGAGCAGTTCTTC.

The J gene is TRBJ2-7, the V gene TRBV15; TRBD1 matches 8 bases. After removal of 4 bases from V and 2 bases from J, the junction contained 4 bases not matched to a gene. Germline CDR1 reads LNHNV; CDR2 reads YYDKDF (reference sequence). This CDR3 region has 14 residues. The CDR3 region is CATSISGGPYEQYF. CDR3 sequence (DNA): TGTGCCACCAGCATCTCAGGGGGCCCCTACGAGCAGTACTTC.

This chain links TRBV7-2 with TRBJ2-1, with TRBD1 identical over 7 bases. Per the germline V gene, CDR1 is SGHTA and CDR2 is FQGNSA. This CDR3 is built from 18 residues. V was pared by 1 base and J by 0 bases, with 9 bases of the junction left unmatched. CDR3 DNA sequence: TGTGCCAGCAGCTTAGTAGGGACAGCATCTAGCTCCTACAATGAGCAGTTCTTC. Its translation: CASSLVGTASSSYNEQFF. Full variable domain (remainder filled in from reference TRBV7-2 and TRBJ2-1): GAGVSQSPSNKVTEKGKDVELRCDPISGHTALYWYRQSLGQGLEFLIYFQGNSAPDKSGLPSDRFSAERTGGSVSTLTIQRTQQEDSAVYLCASSLVGTASSSYNEQFFGPGTRLTVL.

This clone has a single count. This chain joins TRBV19 and TRBJ2-5, with D maybe TRBD2 (5 bases). Trimming shortened V by 9 bases and J by 2 bases, and 13 bases separated the two germline ends. CDR3 size: 13 residues. Germline V gene sequence: CDR1 LNHDA, CDR2 SQIVND (reference sequence). The DNA of the CDR3 is TGTGCCAGCGCGAATTCGGGGCAAGAGACCCAGTACTTC. Encoded protein: CASANSGQETQYF. The full variable domain, with the rest looked up from reference TRBV19 and TRBJ2-5, is DGGITQSPKYLFRKEGQNVTLSCEQNLNHDAMYWYRQDPGQGLRLIYYSQIVNDFQKGDIAEGYSVSREKKESFPLTVTSAQKNPTAFYLCASANSGQETQYFGPGTRLLVL.

The gene calls are TRBV28 and TRBJ2-2, with 7 bases lining up with TRBD2. This CDR3 has 14 residues. V lost 1 base and J lost 6; bases outside the gene matches: 2. In germline, CDR1 is MDHEN, CDR2 SYDVKM. Written as DNA, the CDR3 is TGTGCCAGCAGTTTATTACGGGGGGCCGGGGAGCTGTTTTTT. Its translation is CASSLLRGAGELFF.

The rearrangement links TRBV6-1 to TRBJ2-2; the match to TRBD1 covers 7 bases. CDR3 length equals 13 residues. The V segment lost 6 bases and the J segment 7 bases; nucleotides outside the gene matches: 5. Germline CDR1 and CDR2: MNHNS and SASEGT. Written as DNA, the CDR3 is TGTGCCAGCAGGCAACAGGGGTTCGGGGAGCTGTTTTTT. Its translation is CASRQQGFGELFF.

This clone was counted once. The CDR3 nucleotides read TGTGCCAGCAGCAATTCCGGGACTGCCTACGAGCAGTACTTC. It translates to CASSNSGTAYEQYF. J is TRBJ2-7 and V is TRBV21-1; the table's D call of TRBD2 was not tested on the DNA. TRBV21-1 has pseudogene status. CDR3 length equals 14 residues.

This chain uses TRBV19 with TRBJ2-7; 9 bases are a match to TRBD1. The CDR3 has 14 residues. Germline V gives CDR1 LNHDA, CDR2 SQIVND (reference sequence). With V trimmed by 8 bases and J by 3 bases, 8 bases remained unmatched. This chain's CDR3 is CASEAGTGSYEQYF. CDR3 nucleotides: TGTGCCAGTGAGGCAGGGACAGGGAGCTACGAGCAGTACTTC.

The V gene is TRBV28, the J gene TRBJ2-7; 8 positions agree with TRBD1. Germline V gives CDR1 MDHEN, CDR2 SYDVKM. This CDR3 region has 15 residues. The junction had 10 bases not matched to a gene; V was cut back by 5 bases and J by 4 bases. CDR3 DNA sequence: TGTGCCAGCAGTCAACCCGGGACAGGTGTATACGAGCAGTACTTC. Protein sequence: CASSQPGTGVYEQYF.

The rearrangement joins TRBV29-1 to TRBJ2-5; no firm D call. Trimming pared 6 bases from V and 3 bases from J, leaving 11 bases between. Germline V CDR1 and CDR2: SQVTM, ANQGSEA. There are 12 residues in the CDR3. In DNA form, the CDR3 reads TGCAGCGTCGTTTTACTTGAAGAGACCCAGTACTTC. This translates into CSVVLLEETQYF.

This clone came up once. The genes are TRBV7-2 and TRBJ1-3; 9 bases are a match to TRBD1. The junction had 5 bases not matched to a gene; V was cut back by 5 bases and J by 0 bases. Germline values: CDR1 SGHTA, CDR2 FQGNSA. This CDR3 spans 16 amino acids. The CDR3 DNA is TGTGCCAGCAGCGGAGGACAGGGGAGCTCTGGAAACACCATATATTTT. It yields the protein CASSGGQGSSGNTIYF.

Notes on this clone: The junction shows a germline mismatch at one end, possibly a read error. J is TRBJ1-3 and V is TRBV7-2; perhaps TRBD1 as D (6 bases). The CDR3 has 17 amino acids. The germline V gene encodes CDR1 SGHTA and CDR2 FQGNSA. The DNA for the CDR3 is TGTGCCACCAGCCTTGGCGGACAGCCTTACTCTGGAAACACCATATATTTT. Protein: CATSLGGQPYSGNTIYF.

The CDR3 nucleotides read TGTGCCAGTAGTATAGTGGGAGCAACTAATGAAAAACTGTTTTTT. Its translation is CASSIVGATNEKLFF. The chain links TRBV19 to TRBJ1-4, with D hard to call. The CDR3 has 15 residues. V lost 1 base and J 0 bases, leaving 6 bases between the germline ends. Germline CDR1 reads LNHDA; CDR2 reads SQIVND (reference sequence).

The gene calls are TRBV10-2 and TRBJ1-1, with D possibly TRBD1 on 6 matching bases. Germline CDR1 reads WSHSY; CDR2 reads SAAADI. Trimming took 7 bases from V and 5 from J, leaving 11 bases between them. The CDR3 contains 12 residues. The CDR3 DNA sequence: TGCGCCAGCAATGAAGGGGGAACTGAAGCTTTCTTT. It specifies CASNEGGTEAFF.

This sequence joins TRBV4-1 and TRBJ2-1; D is unresolved. V was trimmed by 1 base and J by 4 bases, leaving 14 bases between them. CDR1 is MGHRA, CDR2 YSYEKL, per germline. This CDR3 is 16 amino acids long. The CDR3 is CASSQVTSDPYNEQFF. CDR3 nucleotide sequence: TGCGCCAGCAGCCAAGTCACCAGCGATCCGTACAATGAGCAGTTCTTC.

The J gene is TRBJ1-5, the V gene TRBV10-3, with unresolved D. The V end was cut by 5 bases, the J end by 0 bases, with 5 bases between. The V gene's germline CDR1 is ENHRY and CDR2 SYGVKD. This CDR3 has 13 amino acids. The DNA of the CDR3 is TGTGCCATCAGTATAGATAGCAATCAGCCCCAGCATTTT. It is translated as CAISIDSNQPQHF.

The gene calls are TRBV19 and TRBJ2-7; 8 bases are shared with TRBD1. Trimming at V came to 4 bases and at J to 6 bases, leaving 5 bases not matched to a gene. CDR3 length equals 13 residues. Per the germline V gene, CDR1 is LNHDA and CDR2 is SQIVND (reference sequence). The CDR3 DNA reads TGTGCCAGTAGTAGACAGGGGCCGGGCGAGCAGTACTTC. Its protein product is CASSRQGPGEQYF.

V is TRBV19 and J is TRBJ1-4; 11 bases are a match to TRBD1. V lost 2 bases to trimming and J lost 10 bases; unmatched junction nucleotides: 6. CDR1 and CDR2 (germline): LNHDA, SQIVND (reference sequence). This CDR3 spans 15 amino acids. The CDR3 DNA follows: TGTGCCAGTAGTATATCTTCGGGGACAGGGGGAAAACTGTTTTTT. Protein: CASSISSGTGGKLFF.

V gene TRBV5-1 combines with J gene TRBJ2-3, with 16 bases lining up with TRBD2. Germline CDR1 SGHRS, CDR2 YFSETQ. The junction had 2 bases not matched to a gene; V was cut back by 4 bases and J by 3 bases. The CDR3 is 16 amino acids. The CDR3 nucleotides read TGCGCCAGCAGCAGGGGACTAGCGGGAGGGACAGATACGCAGTATTTT. Protein sequence: CASSRGLAGGTDTQYF.

The chain is built from TRBV6-5 and TRBJ1-1; D is possibly TRBD1 (6 bases). Per the germline V gene, CDR1 is MNHEY and CDR2 is SVGAGI. This CDR3 comprises 15 residues. V was cut by 0 bases and J by 0 bases, with 8 bases left in between. CDR3 protein: CASSYSGTLNTEAFF. CDR3 DNA: TGTGCCAGCAGTTACTCAGGGACACTGAACACTGAAGCTTTCTTT.

This chain links TRBV7-9 with TRBJ2-4; TRBD1 might be the D (5 bases). The CDR3 has 12 residues. V was trimmed by 3 bases and J by 8 bases, leaving 8 bases between them. In germline, CDR1 is SEHNR, CDR2 FQNEAQ (reference sequence). In nucleotides, the CDR3 is TGTGCCAGCAGCTTGCAGGGTTACATTCAGTACTTC. Its protein product is CASSLQGYIQYF.

The chain joins TRBV6-5 to TRBJ1-4; 8 nucleotides line up with TRBD1. The CDR3 length is 14 residues. Looked up from germline, CDR1 is MNHEY and CDR2 is SVGAGI. With V trimmed by 6 bases and J by 2 bases, 2 bases remained unmatched. The CDR3 spells CASRRTGTNEKLFF. The CDR3 DNA reads as TGTGCCAGCAGGAGGACAGGGACTAATGAAAAACTGTTTTTT.

This clone showed up just once. This rearrangement joins TRBV11-2 to TRBJ2-5, with 7 bases fitting TRBD1. From germline, CDR1 is SGHAT and CDR2 FQNNGV. The CDR3 is 15 residues long. Trimming cost V 1 base and J 1 base; bases outside gene matches: 3. The CDR3 region is CASSLGQGTQETQYF. The CDR3 region has the DNA TGTGCCAGCAGCTTAGGACAGGGTACCCAAGAGACCCAGTACTTC.

The chain joins TRBV9 to TRBJ2-3; TRBD2 matches 9 bases. CDR3 size: 14 residues. Germline loops: CDR1 SGDLS, CDR2 YYNGEE. V gave up 5 bases and J gave up 5 bases; unmatched junction bases: 6. CDR3 sequence reads: CASSLAGLKDTQYF. In nucleotides, the CDR3 is TGTGCCAGCAGTCTAGCGGGGTTGAAAGATACGCAGTATTTT.